The rows below give T cell receptor beta chains drawn from one sample of a study of shared clonotypes between healthy human individuals. Libraries were prepared by immunoSEQ multiplex PCR; TCRdb keeps only in-frame clonotypes and omits some of them. Of around 690,000 clones in the sample, 90% were seen once. The sample consisted of memory CD8+ T cells from PBMCs. Source of these receptors: a young man in good health. Some clones in this sample may be carry-over from other donors' samples. Both conserved end residues are part of each CDR3. Fields, in order: clone size, J gene, V gene, D gene, CDR3 DNA, CDR3 protein. A D gene is named only where the DNA matches it firmly. The listing skips clone size in some rows; elsewhere it reads once, few, many or a size class.

clone size: -; J gene: TRBJ2-7; V gene: TRBV6-5; D gene: TRBD1; CDR3 DNA: TGTGCCACCCAGGACAGGGGGTACGAGCAGTACTTC; CDR3 protein: CATQDRGYEQYF
clone size: -; J gene: TRBJ1-1; V gene: TRBV4-1; D gene: -; CDR3 DNA: TGCGCCAGCAGCCAAGATCGTCGGGGGAACACTGAAGCTTTCTTT; CDR3 protein: CASSQDRRGNTEAFF
clone size: -; J gene: TRBJ2-1; V gene: TRBV7-9; D gene: -; CDR3 DNA: TGTGCCAGCAGCTTAGGGGGGTCCCATGAGCAGTTCTTC; CDR3 protein: CASSLGGSHEQFF
clone size: -; J gene: TRBJ1-1; V gene: TRBV6-5; D gene: TRBD1; CDR3 DNA: TGTGCCAGCAGTTACAATCGGGGACAGGAAGCTTTCTTT; CDR3 protein: CASSYNRGQEAFF
clone size: -; J gene: TRBJ2-7; V gene: TRBV19; D gene: -; CDR3 DNA: TGTGCCAGTAGTACATATCCGTACGAGCAGTACTTC; CDR3 protein: CASSTYPYEQYF
clone size: -; J gene: TRBJ1-5; V gene: TRBV27; D gene: -; CDR3 DNA: TGTGCCAGCAGTCCCATACCCGGACAGCCCCAGCATTTT; CDR3 protein: CASSPIPGQPQHF
clone size: once; J gene: TRBJ2-1; V gene: TRBV9; D gene: TRBD2; CDR3 DNA: TGTGCCAGCAGAGCTAGCGGGGCAGAACCCTACAATGAGCAGTTCTTC; CDR3 protein: CASRASGAEPYNEQFF
clone size: -; J gene: TRBJ2-7; V gene: TRBV4-1; D gene: -; CDR3 DNA: TGCGCCAGCAGCCAAGACTTGAACTGGGTCGTATACGAGCAGTACTTC; CDR3 protein: CASSQDLNWVVYEQYF
clone size: -; J gene: TRBJ2-2; V gene: TRBV5-1; D gene: TRBD2; CDR3 DNA: TGCGCCAGCAGCTTGGCTCTAGCGGGAGTGGCCGGGGAGCTGTTTTTT; CDR3 protein: CASSLALAGVAGELFF
clone size: -; J gene: TRBJ1-6; V gene: TRBV5-6; D gene: -; CDR3 DNA: TGTGCCAGCAGCTTTTCGGCTCCTTCACCCCTCCACTTT; CDR3 protein: CASSFSAPSPLHF
clone size: -; J gene: TRBJ2-1; V gene: TRBV4-2; D gene: TRBD2; CDR3 DNA: TGTGCCAGCAGCCAAGGTTGGACTAGCGTTAACAATGAGCAGTTCTTC; CDR3 protein: CASSQGWTSVNNEQFF
clone size: -; J gene: TRBJ2-3; V gene: TRBV10-3; D gene: -; CDR3 DNA: TGTGCCATCACGTCCGGGCCTAGCACAGATACGCAGTATTTT; CDR3 protein: CAITSGPSTDTQYF
clone size: -; J gene: TRBJ1-5; V gene: TRBV13; D gene: -; CDR3 DNA: TGTGCCAGCAGCTTAGGACAGAAGGCGCAGCCCCAGCATTTT; CDR3 protein: CASSLGQKAQPQHF
clone size: -; J gene: TRBJ1-3; V gene: TRBV7-9; D gene: -; CDR3 DNA: TGTGCCAGCAGCTATCCTATTGGGGCAAACACCATATATTTT; CDR3 protein: CASSYPIGANTIYF
clone size: once; J gene: TRBJ1-2; V gene: TRBV5-5; D gene: TRBD1; CDR3 DNA: TGTGCCAGCAGCTTGGGACAGGGAGTAGGTATTGGCTACACCTTC; CDR3 protein: CASSLGQGVGIGYTF
clone size: -; J gene: TRBJ1-2; V gene: TRBV5-1; D gene: -; CDR3 DNA: TGCGCCAGCAGCACGGAAAATACAGGGAATGGCTACACCTTC; CDR3 protein: CASSTENTGNGYTF
clone size: -; J gene: TRBJ2-5; V gene: TRBV10-3; D gene: -; CDR3 DNA: TGTGCCATCAGGGAGGGGGAGACCCAGTACTTC; CDR3 protein: CAIREGETQYF
clone size: -; J gene: TRBJ2-5; V gene: TRBV5-6; D gene: -; CDR3 DNA: TGTGCCAGCAGCCCCGGGGGGCGGGAGATCCGGGAGACCCAGTACTTC; CDR3 protein: CASSPGGREIRETQYF
clone size: -; J gene: TRBJ2-2; V gene: TRBV5-3; D gene: -; CDR3 DNA: TGTGCCAGAAGCCTACCTAACACCCTTCGGGAGCTGTTTTTT; CDR3 protein: CARSLPNTLRELFF
clone size: -; J gene: TRBJ1-5; V gene: TRBV27; D gene: -; CDR3 DNA: TGTGCCAGCAGTTTAGTAGGGAATAGCAATCAGCCCCAGCATTTT; CDR3 protein: CASSLVGNSNQPQHF
clone size: -; J gene: TRBJ2-7; V gene: TRBV15; D gene: TRBD2; CDR3 DNA: TGTGCCACCAGCACAGGGACTAGCGGGAGACCCTACGAGCAGTACTTC; CDR3 protein: CATSTGTSGRPYEQYF
clone size: few; J gene: TRBJ1-1; V gene: TRBV11-2; D gene: -; CDR3 DNA: TGTGCCAGCAGCATTAACAGGGCCCCGAAGGAAGCTTTCTTT; CDR3 protein: CASSINRAPKEAFF
clone size: -; J gene: TRBJ2-1; V gene: TRBV27; D gene: TRBD2; CDR3 DNA: TGTGCCAGCAGTTTATTTGCGGGAGTTTACAATGAGCAGTTCTTC; CDR3 protein: CASSLFAGVYNEQFF
clone size: -; J gene: TRBJ2-2; V gene: TRBV5-4; D gene: -; CDR3 DNA: TGTGCCAGCAGCTTGAGCCTGGCCGGGGAGCTGTTTTTT; CDR3 protein: CASSLSLAGELFF
clone size: -; J gene: TRBJ2-3; V gene: TRBV28; D gene: -; CDR3 DNA: TGTGCCAGCAGTCCAACCGGTCGGCAAGATACGCAGTATTTT; CDR3 protein: CASSPTGRQDTQYF
clone size: -; J gene: TRBJ2-7; V gene: TRBV30; D gene: TRBD1; CDR3 DNA: TGTGCCTGGAGTGTAAACAGGGGGGTCGAGCAGTACTTC; CDR3 protein: CAWSVNRGVEQYF
clone size: once; J gene: TRBJ2-1; V gene: TRBV28; D gene: -; CDR3 DNA: TGTGCCAGCAGTTTAGAGTCCCTTAGCGACCGACTCTACAATGAGCAGTTCTTC; CDR3 protein: CASSLESLSDRLYNEQFF